Below are 13 T cell receptor beta chains sequenced from a single sample in a study of T cell clonality in common variable immunodeficiency. Measured with immunoSEQ multiplex PCR; TCRdb has only the in-frame clones, and not every one. Sampling found around 57,000 clones, none seen once. The sequenced material came from peripheral blood mononuclear cells. All receptors derive from a person aged 18-70 years in good health.

This clone was seen repeatedly, ten times or more. The covered CDR3 bases are TGCGCCAGTTCCAGAACTAGAGCAGATGAG. Its protein is CASSRTRADE. The full-length CDR3 reads as CASSRTRADEQFF. The genes are TRBV5-1 and TRBJ2-1, with D perhaps TRBD2 (5 bases). The read terminates 3 residues before the CDR3 end, so the remaining end is supplied by the germline J gene. V was pared by 8 bases and J by 8 bases, with 17 bases between. CDR1 SGHRS and CDR2 YFSETQ come from the germline V gene. This CDR3 spans 13 amino acids.

The table lists this clone with many counts. The sequenced fragment ends 3 residues before the CDR3 boundary, so the rest is inferred from the germline J gene. This rearrangement joins TRBV4-2 to TRBJ2-1; D might be TRBD1 (5 bases). The ends were cut back, 3 bases at V and 6 bases at J, with 21 bases in the middle. This CDR3 has 17 residues. Germline CDR1 reads LGHNA; CDR2 reads YNFKEQ. CDR3 amino acids: CASSHEKGPPLGNEQFF. The sequenced CDR3 bases are TGTGCCAGCAGCCACGAAAAGGGGCCACCCCTCGGCAATGAG.

At least ten counts were recorded for this clone. The read terminates 3 residues before the CDR3 end, so the remaining end is supplied by the germline J gene. The chain employs TRBV6-1 and TRBJ1-1; D perhaps matches TRBD1 (5 bases). Trimming pared 4 bases from V and 0 bases from J, leaving 9 bases between. Looked up from germline, CDR1 is MNHNS and CDR2 is SASEGT. This CDR3 contains 14 residues. CDR3 DNA, as far as it was read: TGTGCCAGCAGTGCCAGACAGATGAACACTGAA. It codes for CASSARQMNTE. The full-length CDR3 reads as CASSARQMNTEAFF.

With regard to this clone: The read finishes 3 residues shy of the CDR3 end, and the germline J gene is used to complete it. The genes are TRBV7-9 and TRBJ1-5, with a possible D match to TRBD1 (6 bases). The CDR3 sequence is 15 residues long. The germline gives CDR1 SEHNR, CDR2 FQNEAQ (reference sequence). The V end lost 1 base, the J end lost 2 bases, and 9 bases lay between the germline ends. CDR3 in amino acids: CASSLEGDGNQPQHF. CDR3 DNA, as far as it was read: TGTGCCAGCAGCTTAGAGGGGGACGGCAATCAGCCC.

This clone was seen ten or more times. Coverage ceases 3 residues before the CDR3 finishes, and the germline J gene fills in the end. The chain links TRBV19 to TRBJ1-2; D uncertain. Germline assignment: CDR1 LNHDA and CDR2 SQIVND (reference sequence). Between the trimmed V and J ends, which lost 3 bases and 6 bases, there was a span of 8 bases. The CDR3 spans 12 residues. CDR3 protein: CASSMRVDGYTF. The sequenced CDR3 bases are TGTGCCAGTAGTATGCGGGTTGATGGC.

This clone was seen many times. The read finishes 3 residues shy of the CDR3 end, and the germline J gene is used to complete it. The rearrangement links TRBV5-5 to TRBJ1-3, with 10 bases lining up with TRBD1. The CDR3 totals 13 residues. The germline gives CDR1 SGHKS, CDR2 YYEKEE (reference sequence). The V and J ends lost 4 bases and 7 bases, in that order; junction bases with no gene match: 2. CDR3 bases read: TGTGCCAGCAGCCGGGGACAGGGGAACACC. Protein sequence: CASSRGQGNT. The entire CDR3 sequence reads CASSRGQGNTIYF. Together with reference TRBV5-5 and TRBJ1-3, the CDR3 gives the full variable domain: DAGVTQSPTHLIKTRGQQVTLRCSPISGHKSVSWYQQVLGQGPQFIFQYYEKEERGRGNFPDRFSARQFPNYSSELNVNALLLGDSALYLCASSRGQGNTIYFGEGSWLTVV.

With regard to this clone: The CDR3 end lies 3 residues beyond the end of the read and is filled in from the germline J gene. The rearrangement links TRBV6-2 or TRBV6-3 to TRBJ1-1; D unresolved. V lost 0 bases, J lost 1 base, and 9 bases lay in between. The length of the CDR3 is 15 residues. From germline, CDR1 is MNHEY and CDR2 SVGEGT. The covered CDR3 bases are TGTGCCAGCAGTTACTCGAGCCCCTCGAACACTGAA. Protein: CASSYSSPSNTE. The whole CDR3 sequence reads CASSYSSPSNTEAFF.

In its sample, this clone was seen many times. Read sequence stops 3 residues before the CDR3 end, and the germline J gene provides the missing end. The J gene is TRBJ2-3, the V gene TRBV7-2; D not certain. V gave up 4 bases and J gave up 5 bases, with 10 bases separating them. The CDR3 sequence is 13 residues long. Germline lookup yields CDR1 SGHTA and CDR2 FQGNSA. The CDR3 sequence: CASSSLAGDTQYF. Partial CDR3 DNA: TGTGCCAGCAGCTCCTTAGCTGGAGATACG. Combining the CDR3 with reference TRBV7-2 and TRBJ2-3 gives the whole variable domain GAGVSQSPSNKVTEKGKDVELRCDPISGHTALYWYRQSLGQGLEFLIYFQGNSAPDKSGLPSDRFSAERTGGSVSTLTIQRTQQEDSAVYLCASSSLAGDTQYFGPGTRLTVL.

In this sample, this clone turned up many times. The read terminates 3 residues ahead of where the CDR3 ends, so the germline J gene completes it. The chain has TRBV11-2 and TRBJ1-2; D is undetermined. This CDR3 has 13 amino acids. Germline V CDR1 and CDR2: SGHAT, FQNNGV. The DNA read from the CDR3 is TGTGCCAGCAGCGCTCGCCGCCGACAAGGC. This translates into CASSARRRQG. The complete CDR3 sequence is CASSARRRQGYTF.

This clone was recorded many times. Coverage ceases 3 residues before the CDR3 finishes, and the germline J gene fills in the end. The chain combines TRBV5-6 with TRBJ2-5, with D hard to call. Trimming removed 2 bases at V and 0 bases at J, with 11 bases between. The CDR3 sequence is 15 residues long. CDR1 is SGHDT and CDR2 is YYEEEE in the germline V gene. CDR3 DNA, as far as it was read: TGTGCCAGCAGCTTTGAGACTGGGTACCAAGAGACC. It specifies CASSFETGYQET. From start to end, the CDR3 is CASSFETGYQETQYF. The entire variable domain, with the rest obtained from reference TRBV5-6 and TRBJ2-5, is as follows: DAGVTQSPTHLIKTRGQQVTLRCSPKSGHDTVSWYQQALGQGPQFIFQYYEEEERQRGNFPDRFSGHQFPNYSSELNVNALLLGDSALYLCASSFETGYQETQYFGPGTRLLVL.

This clone was counted many times. The DNA read from the CDR3 is TGTGCCAGCAGTGCCTTGACAGGGTCGAGTGCCTACGAG. Encoded protein: CASSALTGSSAYE. The complete CDR3 sequence is CASSALTGSSAYEQYF. This chain uses TRBV6-1 with TRBJ2-7, with 7 positions matching TRBD1. Read data end 3 residues before the CDR3 end; the end is taken from the germline J gene. Per the germline V gene, CDR1 is MNHNS and CDR2 is SASEGT. This CDR3 has 16 residues. Trimming at V came to 4 bases and at J to 2 bases, leaving 11 bases not matched to a gene.

At least ten counts were recorded for this clone. Read coverage stops 3 residues before the CDR3 terminus; the germline J gene supplies the remainder. The chain recombines TRBV30 with TRBJ2-1, with 15 bases matching TRBD2. The germline V gene has CDR1 GTSNPN and CDR2 SVGIG (reference sequence). CDR3 size: 17 residues. Trimming at V came to 5 bases and at J to 8 bases, leaving 13 bases not matched to a gene. The CDR3 bases that were read are TGTGCCTGGCGGACTCCGGGACTAGCGGGAGGACGGGATGAG. It codes for CAWRTPGLAGGRDE. From start to end, the CDR3 is CAWRTPGLAGGRDEQFF.

The table lists this clone with many counts. Read sequence stops 3 residues before the CDR3 end, and the germline J gene provides the missing end. The chain has TRBV7-9 and TRBJ1-6; D ambiguous. Germline CDR1 is SEHNR and CDR2 is FQNEAQ (reference sequence). Trimming shortened V by 1 base and J by 5 bases, and 6 bases separated the two germline ends. There are 14 residues in the CDR3. The part of the CDR3 DNA that was read is TGTGCCAGCAGCTTAGGGAGGGATAATTCACCC. It translates to CASSLGRDNSP. The complete CDR3 sequence is CASSLGRDNSPLHF.